Presented here are 23 T cell receptor beta chains from one specimen sequenced in a study of identical twins. TCRdb ran MiXCR on the 5' RACE reads and lists one entry per CDR3 protein. The table includes fewer than 250,000 distinct CDR3 sequences, 7.5% detected once. The same sample was also studied in work on yellow fever vaccine responses in identical twins.

Sample: CD8+ T cells sorted from blood. Receptors were obtained from a woman younger than 30 in good health.

This clonotype came up many times. V usage is TRBV6-1 and J usage is TRBJ1-1; D not certain. CDR3 size: 13 residues. The V gene's germline CDR1 is MNHNS and CDR2 SASEGT. Trimming pared 5 bases from V and 3 bases from J, leaving 10 bases between. In DNA, the CDR3 is TGTGCCAGCAGTACCGGACCGTACACTGAAGCTTTCTTT. This encodes CASSTGPYTEAFF.

This clonotype was seen ten or more times. This chain links TRBV20-1 with TRBJ1-1; D perhaps matches TRBD1 (5 bases). Per germline, CDR1 DFQATT and CDR2 SNEGSKA (reference sequence). V lost 1 base to trimming and J lost 2 bases, with 17 bases between them. CDR3 length: 16 residues. The CDR3 loop is CSARGRGAHPNTEAFF. The CDR3 region has the DNA TGCAGTGCTAGAGGGAGGGGAGCCCACCCCAACACTGAAGCTTTCTTT.

The chain employs TRBV18 and TRBJ2-1; D is ambiguous. Germline V gene sequence: CDR1 KGHSH, CDR2 LQKENI. This CDR3 contains 15 residues. The V gene lost 0 bases and the J gene lost 0 bases, with 6 bases spanning the gap. The chain's CDR3 is CASSPPGSSYNEQFF. CDR3 sequence (DNA): TGTGCCAGCTCACCACCGGGCAGCTCCTACAATGAGCAGTTCTTC.

This chain links TRBV4-1 with TRBJ2-3; the D gene is possibly TRBD1 (5 bases). This CDR3 contains 14 residues. The V end was cut by 3 bases, the J end by 2 bases, with 9 bases between. Germline assignment: CDR1 MGHRA and CDR2 YSYEKL. In nucleotides, the CDR3 is TGCGCCAGCAGCCAGACCAGGGACACAGATACGCAGTATTTT. Amino acid sequence: CASSQTRDTDTQYF.

The sample holds many counts of this clonotype. The rearrangement uses TRBV28 and TRBJ2-3, with TRBD2 matching over 13 bases. Germline V gene sequence: CDR1 MDHEN, CDR2 SYDVKM. Trimming removed 2 bases from V and 4 bases from J; junction bases left unmatched: 12. The CDR3 is 19 residues long. CDR3 DNA: TGTGCCAGCAGTTTAGGCAGCTATACTAGCGGGAGGGGAGCAGATACGCAGTATTTT. The encoded protein is CASSLGSYTSGRGADTQYF.

This clonotype was detected many times. The rearrangement links TRBV12-3 or TRBV12-4 to TRBJ2-5; 8 bases match TRBD1. V was clipped by 5 bases and J by 1 base; unmatched bases: 3. The CDR3 has 14 residues. CDR3 bases: TGTGCCAGCAGTCCAGGACAGGGCCAAGAGACCCAGTACTTC. Protein: CASSPGQGQETQYF.

The V gene is TRBV5-5, the J gene TRBJ2-2; D ambiguous. The V end was cut by 6 bases, the J end by 6 bases, with 12 bases between. Germline-derived CDR1 and CDR2 are SGHKS and YYEKEE (reference sequence). This CDR3 is built from 13 residues. CDR3 sequence (DNA): TGTGCCAGCACCCCAAGTCTCGCCGGGGAGCTGTTTTTT. This codes for CASTPSLAGELFF.

This clonotype was recorded at least ten times. V and J are TRBV24-1 and TRBJ2-1; 8 bases are a match to TRBD1. This CDR3 is 13 amino acids long. The V gene's germline CDR1 is KGHDR and CDR2 SFDVKD. V was pared by 3 bases and J by 10 bases, with 4 bases of the junction left unmatched. This CDR3 is CATSDDRGSEQFF. For the CDR3, the DNA is TGTGCCACCAGTGATGACAGGGGTTCGGAGCAGTTCTTC.

This clonotype appeared a few times. The chain combines TRBV6-1 with TRBJ2-1, with D unresolved. CDR3 size: 14 residues. Trimming left V 8 bases short and J 3 bases short, with 14 bases between. Germline loops: CDR1 MNHNS, CDR2 SASEGT. The CDR3 coding sequence is TGTGCCAGCGGTCCGGAACAGTTCTACAATGAGCAGTTCTTC. Its translation: CASGPEQFYNEQFF.

This clonotype was detected ten times or more. The rearrangement joins TRBV6-5 to TRBJ1-1; 8 nucleotides align to TRBD1. Trimming at V came to 6 bases and at J to 2 bases, leaving 8 bases not matched to a gene. This CDR3 spans 15 amino acids. Germline V lookup: CDR1 MNHEY, CDR2 SVGAGI. CDR3 sequence reads: CASSYRTGRNTEAFF. The CDR3 DNA follows: TGTGCCAGCAGCTACAGGACAGGGAGAAACACTGAAGCTTTCTTT.

This chain connects TRBV12-3 or TRBV12-4 to TRBJ2-7; 13 nucleotides line up with TRBD2. V lost 4 bases, J lost 3 bases, and 9 bases stayed unmatched. The CDR3 sequence is 17 residues long. The CDR3 sequence is CASSSPGTSGTYYEQYF. CDR3 nucleotides: TGTGCCAGCAGTTCCCCCGGGACTAGCGGGACCTACTACGAGCAGTACTTC.

This chain connects TRBV11-2 to TRBJ2-7, with D uncertain. The CDR3 runs 14 residues. Trimming removed 1 base at V and 2 bases at J, with 9 bases between. Per germline, CDR1 SGHAT and CDR2 FQNNGV. The CDR3 DNA follows: TGTGCCAGCAGCTTAGCGGAGTCTCCCTACGAGCAGTACTTC. Its protein product is CASSLAESPYEQYF.

The sample holds many counts of this clonotype. The gene calls are TRBV27 and TRBJ1-2, with TRBD1 matching over 8 bases. The CDR3 runs to 14 residues. Germline CDR1 is MNHEY and CDR2 is SMNVEV (reference sequence). V gave up 5 bases and J gave up 8 bases; unmatched junction bases: 10. In nucleotides, the CDR3 is TGTGCCAGCAGTCCGGGACAGGCCACGGGGGGCTACACCTTC. This encodes CASSPGQATGGYTF.

This clonotype was recorded many times. The genes are TRBV7-9 and TRBJ2-7, with no clear D. CDR3 length: 13 residues. Germline V gives CDR1 SEHNR, CDR2 FQNEAQ (reference sequence). Trimming pared 5 bases from V and 3 bases from J, leaving 11 bases between. The CDR3 nucleotides are TGTGCCAGCAGCCATTTGCTAGACTACGAGCAGTACTTC. This translates into CASSHLLDYEQYF.

This clonotype was observed a handful of times. The chain uses TRBV24-1 and TRBJ2-3; D unclear. V gave up 3 bases and J gave up 1 base, with 7 bases separating them. Per the germline V gene, CDR1 is KGHDR and CDR2 is SFDVKD. The CDR3 runs to 14 residues. The CDR3 spells CATSDHGGTDTQYF. Here the CDR3 DNA reads TGTGCCACCAGTGATCATGGGGGCACAGATACGCAGTATTTT.

This clonotype was seen more than once but under ten times. V and J are TRBV20-1 and TRBJ2-1; perhaps TRBD1 as D (6 bases). The CDR3 spans 14 residues. CDR1 is DFQATT and CDR2 is SNEGSKA in the germline V gene (reference sequence). V gave up 3 bases and J gave up 4 bases, with 13 bases separating them. The CDR3 is CSASEATGYNEQFF. CDR3 coding DNA: TGCAGTGCTAGCGAGGCTACAGGGTACAATGAGCAGTTCTTC.

This clonotype came up a few times. V gene TRBV7-6 combines with J gene TRBJ2-1, with a tentative D call TRBD2 (5 bases). CDR1 and CDR2 (germline): SGHVS, FNYEAQ. The CDR3 consists of 16 residues. V lost 5 bases to trimming and J lost 0 bases, with 14 bases between them. The CDR3 spells CASSQTGINSYNEQFF. CDR3 sequence (DNA): TGTGCCAGCAGCCAAACCGGGATCAACTCCTACAATGAGCAGTTCTTC.

This clonotype was seen a handful of times. V and J are TRBV5-5 and TRBJ1-1; tentative D call: TRBD1 (6 bases). This CDR3 spans 16 amino acids. Trimming left V 4 bases short and J 2 bases short, with 18 bases between. Germline V lookup: CDR1 SGHKS, CDR2 YYEKEE (reference sequence). CDR3 DNA: TGTGCCAGCAGCCCCCCCGACAGGTCGTTAAACACTGAAGCTTTCTTT. The encoded protein is CASSPPDRSLNTEAFF.

This chain connects TRBV13 to TRBJ2-5; 8 nucleotides match TRBD2. This CDR3 region has 14 residues. V trimming: 0 bases; J trimming: 5 bases; junction bases outside the gene matches: 2. Per the germline V gene, CDR1 is PRHDT and CDR2 is FYEKMQ (reference sequence). Written as DNA, the CDR3 is TGTGCCAGCAGCTTAGGCTCTAGCGGGGAGACCCAGTACTTC. This sequence encodes CASSLGSSGETQYF.

This clonotype occurred a few times. This chain connects TRBV28 to TRBJ1-1, with 8 positions matching TRBD1. CDR3 length: 16 residues. J lost 0 bases, V lost 6 bases, and 9 bases had no gene match. Germline assignment: CDR1 MDHEN and CDR2 SYDVKM. The CDR3 DNA is TGTGCCAGCAGCCCGAGAAGGACAGGGATGAACACTGAAGCTTTCTTT. It translates to CASSPRRTGMNTEAFF. Complete variable domain (other parts from reference TRBV28 and TRBJ1-1): DVKVTQSSRYLVKRTGEKVFLECVQDMDHENMFWYRQDPGLGLRLIYFSYDVKMKEKGDIPEGYSVSREKKERFSLILESASTNQTSMYLCASSPRRTGMNTEAFFGQGTRLTVV.

A few counts support this clonotype. The V gene is TRBV6-1, the J gene TRBJ2-6, with unresolved D. Germline CDR1 reads MNHNS; CDR2 reads SASEGT. This CDR3 has 15 amino acids. Trimming removed 4 bases at V and 0 bases at J, with 7 bases between. The CDR3 is CASSGVPSGANVLTF. DNA for the CDR3: TGTGCCAGCAGTGGGGTTCCCTCTGGGGCCAACGTCCTGACTTTC.

J is TRBJ2-1 and V is TRBV20-1; 7 bases are a match to TRBD2. The CDR3 is made up of 15 amino acids. Germline CDR1 reads DFQATT; CDR2 reads SNEGSKA (reference sequence). The CDR3 loop is CFSNPAGSSYNEQFF. The DNA of the CDR3 is TGCTTCTCAAACCCAGCGGGGAGCTCCTACAATGAGCAGTTCTTC.

The table lists this clonotype with many counts. The chain has TRBV29-1 and TRBJ1-2; D remains unclear. Germline V gives CDR1 SQVTM, CDR2 ANQGSEA. This CDR3 has 12 amino acids. V was clipped by 1 base and J by 4 bases, with 7 bases between them. The chain's CDR3 is CSVEVLGYGYTF. For the CDR3, the DNA is TGCAGCGTTGAAGTTTTGGGCTATGGCTACACCTTC.